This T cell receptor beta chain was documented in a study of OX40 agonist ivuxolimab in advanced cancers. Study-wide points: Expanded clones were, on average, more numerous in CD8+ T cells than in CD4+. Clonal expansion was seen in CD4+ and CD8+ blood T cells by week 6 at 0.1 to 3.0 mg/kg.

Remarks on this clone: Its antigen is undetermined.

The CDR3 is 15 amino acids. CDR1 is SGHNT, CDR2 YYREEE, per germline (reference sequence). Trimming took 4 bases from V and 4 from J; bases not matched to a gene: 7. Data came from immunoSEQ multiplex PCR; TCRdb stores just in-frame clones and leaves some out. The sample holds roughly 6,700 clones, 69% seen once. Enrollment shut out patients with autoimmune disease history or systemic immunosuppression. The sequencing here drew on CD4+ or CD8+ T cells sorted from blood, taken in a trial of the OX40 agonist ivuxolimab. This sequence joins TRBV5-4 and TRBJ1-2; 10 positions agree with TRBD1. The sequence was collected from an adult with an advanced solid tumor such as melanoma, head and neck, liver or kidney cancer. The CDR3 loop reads CASSGGQGVVYGYTF. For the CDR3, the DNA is TGTGCCAGCAGCGGCGGACAGGGGGTCGTCTATGGCTACACCTTC.